Listed here are 7 T cell receptor beta chains from one sample, sequenced in a study of T cell responses to AZD1222 COVID-19 vaccine. Some clones are missing from TCRdb's copy, which holds only in-frame ones; the method was immunoSEQ multiplex PCR. The table has 150,000 to 200,000 clones, about 91% seen once; the top ten hold roughly 10%. Here the sequenced sample was peripheral blood, taken 28 days after the second AZD1222 dose. The receptors were sampled from an adult who received the AZD1222 COVID-19 vaccine.

The chain recombines TRBV4-3 with TRBJ1-4; tentative D call: TRBD1 (6 bases). The CDR3 is 15 amino acids. Looked up from germline, CDR1 is LGHNA and CDR2 is YSLEER. V dropped 1 base and J dropped 8 bases, with 14 bases sitting between them. CDR3 in DNA: TGCGCCAGCAGCCAAGGGTTAGGGGGTCAAGAAAAACTGTTTTTT. Its translation: CASSQGLGGQEKLFF.

The count of this clone is one. The gene calls are TRBV19 and TRBJ1-6, with 9 bases that match TRBD1. Germline loops: CDR1 LNHDA, CDR2 SQIVND (reference sequence). The CDR3 runs 19 residues. V shed 3 bases, J shed 10 bases, and the junction held 19 bases outside the gene matches. As DNA, the CDR3 is TGTGCCAGTAGTATCGGGACAGGGAAACAAGAATTAGGTCAGTCACCCCTCCACTTT. The encoded protein is CASSIGTGKQELGQSPLHF.

The chain has TRBV5-1 and TRBJ2-7, with 8 positions matching TRBD1. From germline, CDR1 is SGHRS and CDR2 YFSETQ. The CDR3 length is 15 residues. V shed 5 bases and J 3 bases; nucleotides not matched to a gene: 10. The CDR3 bases are TGCGCCAGCAGGCCCGGACAGGGTTCTGGCTACGAGCAGTACTTC. Translating gives CASRPGQGSGYEQYF.

The V gene is TRBV23-1, the J gene TRBJ2-7; perhaps TRBD1 as D (5 bases). TRBV23-1 is known as an ORF, though its function is uncertain. This CDR3 is built from 18 residues. Between the trimmed V and J ends, which lost 0 bases and 1 base, there was a span of 19 bases. The CDR3 bases are TGCGCCAGCAGTCAATCGGCCAATTTACAGGTCACGTCCTACGAGCAGTACTTC. Residues: CASSQSANLQVTSYEQYF.

V and J are TRBV19 and TRBJ2-6; 9 bases are shared with TRBD1. Germline CDR1 is LNHDA and CDR2 is SQIVND (reference sequence). After removal of 4 bases from V and 3 bases from J, the junction contained 7 bases not matched to a gene. This CDR3 region has 17 residues. As DNA, the CDR3 is TGTGCCAGTAGTACCGGGACAGGGACTGGTGGGGCCAACGTCCTGACTTTC. It encodes CASSTGTGTGGANVLTF.

V usage is TRBV9 and J usage is TRBJ1-1; D is ambiguous. This CDR3 is 14 amino acids long. CDR1 and CDR2 (germline): SGDLS, YYNGEE. V was clipped by 4 bases and J by 5 bases, with 15 bases between them. The DNA of the CDR3 is TGTGCCAGCAGCCCCGGGCGGGTTAATACTGAAGCTTTCTTT. It yields the protein CASSPGRVNTEAFF.

This chain uses TRBV5-1 with TRBJ2-1; TRBD2 agrees at 9 bases. This CDR3 contains 16 residues. The J segment lost 2 bases and the V segment lost 0 bases, leaving 3 bases of the junction unmatched. The germline V gene has CDR1 SGHRS and CDR2 YFSETQ. The CDR3 loop reads CASSLERGGAYNEQFF. CDR3 DNA: TGCGCCAGCAGCTTGGAACGCGGGGGGGCCTACAATGAGCAGTTCTTC.